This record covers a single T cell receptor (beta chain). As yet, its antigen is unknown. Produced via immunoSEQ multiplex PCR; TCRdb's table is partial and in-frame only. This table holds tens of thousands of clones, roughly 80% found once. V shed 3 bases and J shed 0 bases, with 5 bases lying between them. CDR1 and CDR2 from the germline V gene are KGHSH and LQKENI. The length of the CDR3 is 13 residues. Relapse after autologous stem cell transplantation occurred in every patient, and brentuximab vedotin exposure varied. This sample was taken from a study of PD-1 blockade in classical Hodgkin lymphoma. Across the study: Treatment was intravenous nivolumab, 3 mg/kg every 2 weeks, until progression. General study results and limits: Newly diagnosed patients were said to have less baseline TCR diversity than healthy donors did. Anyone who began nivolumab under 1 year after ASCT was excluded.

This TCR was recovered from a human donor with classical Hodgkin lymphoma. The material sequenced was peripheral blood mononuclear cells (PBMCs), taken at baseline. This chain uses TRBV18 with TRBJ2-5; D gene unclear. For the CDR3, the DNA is TGTGCCAGCTCACCGGGAAACCAAGAGACCCAGTACTTC. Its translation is CASSPGNQETQYF.